The present TCR beta chain was sequenced within a study of cytotoxic CD8 clonotypes in ibrutinib-treated CLL. Whole-study context: Among the samples, the mean was roughly 240,000 productive templates and 85,000 to 100,000 productive rearrangements. Study-level results: Pretreatment clonality was elevated relative to age-matched healthy donors and paralleled circulating CD8+ T-cell counts. At progression, clonality fell back toward baseline after rising at ibrutinib response.

The table came from immunoSEQ multiplex PCR; TCRdb's copy has only in-frame clones and leaves some out. Altogether 75,000 to 80,000 clones are present, roughly 85% being singletons, with the ten largest covering roughly 40%. A word on this clone: The antigen remains unidentified.

The clonotype was recovered from a human donor with chronic lymphocytic leukemia. Here the sequenced sample was PBMCs, taken after 24 months of ibrutinib treatment.

This chain's CDR3 is CAIISEDNYGYTF. The CDR3 nucleotides read TGTGCCATCATCTCCGAGGACAACTATGGCTACACCTTC. The chain joins TRBV10-3 to TRBJ1-2; D remains unclear. CDR3 length: 13 amino acids. Germline values: CDR1 ENHRY, CDR2 SYGVKD. Trimming cost V 7 bases and J 2 bases, with 11 bases left between them.